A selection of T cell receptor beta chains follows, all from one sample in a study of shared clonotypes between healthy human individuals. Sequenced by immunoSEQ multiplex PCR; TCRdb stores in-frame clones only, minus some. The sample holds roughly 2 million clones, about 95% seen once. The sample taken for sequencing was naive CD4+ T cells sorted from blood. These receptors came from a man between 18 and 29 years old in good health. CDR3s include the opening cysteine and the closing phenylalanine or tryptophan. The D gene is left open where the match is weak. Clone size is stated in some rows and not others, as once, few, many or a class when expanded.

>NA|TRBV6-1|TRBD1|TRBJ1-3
CASSDKADRDRNTIYF
TGTGCCAGCAGTGACAAGGCGGACAGGGATAGAAACACCATATATTTT
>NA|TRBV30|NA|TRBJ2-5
CAWSRPLYQETQYF
TGTGCCTGGAGTAGGCCATTGTACCAAGAGACCCAGTACTTC
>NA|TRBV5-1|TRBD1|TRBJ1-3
CASSFSTGSGNTIYF
TGCGCCAGCAGCTTCTCGACAGGGAGCGGAAACACCATATATTTT
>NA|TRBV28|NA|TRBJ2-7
CASSDSTAYEQYF
TGTGCCAGCAGCGACAGTACCGCCTACGAGCAGTACTTC
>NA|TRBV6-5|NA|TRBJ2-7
CASSYSRRGYEQYF
TGTGCCAGCAGTTACTCTAGACGGGGCTACGAGCAGTACTTC
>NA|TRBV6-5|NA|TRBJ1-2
CASSLVQNYGYTF
TGTGCCAGCAGTTTAGTCCAAAACTATGGCTACACCTTC
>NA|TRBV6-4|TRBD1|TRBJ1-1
CASVGQGSTEAFF
TGTGCCAGCGTAGGACAGGGGTCCACTGAAGCTTTCTTT
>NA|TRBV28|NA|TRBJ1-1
CASSIGTIILNTEAFF
TGTGCCAGCAGTATAGGGACAATAATCTTGAACACTGAAGCTTTCTTT
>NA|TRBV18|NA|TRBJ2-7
CASSQGRDTYEQYF
TGTGCCAGCTCGCAAGGACGGGACACCTACGAGCAGTACTTC
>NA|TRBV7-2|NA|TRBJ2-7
CASSLGVSYEQYF
TGTGCCAGCAGCCTTGGGGTTTCCTACGAGCAGTACTTC
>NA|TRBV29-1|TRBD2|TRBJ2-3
CSVEGGLAGGRTDTQYF
TGCAGCGTTGAAGGTGGACTAGCGGGGGGCCGCACAGATACGCAGTATTTT
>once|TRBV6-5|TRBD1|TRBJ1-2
CASSPYRGNYGYTF
TGTGCCAGCAGTCCCTACAGGGGAAACTATGGCTACACCTTC
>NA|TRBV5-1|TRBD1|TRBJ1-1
CASSWGTGVRTEAFF
TGCGCCAGCAGCTGGGGGACAGGGGTGAGGACTGAAGCTTTCTTT
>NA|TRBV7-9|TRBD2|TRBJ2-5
CASSLAGETQYF
TGCGCCAGCAGCTTAGCGGGCGAGACCCAGTACTTC
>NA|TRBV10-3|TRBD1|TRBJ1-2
CAISEGQEANYGYTF
TGTGCCATCAGTGAGGGACAGGAGGCTAACTATGGCTACACCTTC
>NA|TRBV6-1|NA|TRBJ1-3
CASSVTQYRNTIYF
TGTGCCAGCAGTGTGACTCAATACCGAAACACCATATATTTT
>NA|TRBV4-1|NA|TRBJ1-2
CASSQDPYYGYTF
TGCGCCAGCAGCCAAGACCCCTACTATGGCTACACCTTC